This T cell receptor (beta chain) was obtained from a study of blood T cell repertoires in COVID-19. Between the trimmed V and J ends, which lost 6 bases and 0 bases, there was a span of 13 bases. This CDR3 contains 15 residues. In germline, CDR1 is MRHNA, CDR2 SNTAGT. The method was immunoSEQ multiplex PCR; TCRdb's version includes in-frame clones alone and lacks a portion of them. The sample contains 150,000 or so clones, roughly 79% of which appear only once. The sequenced sample was PBMCs or T cells enriched from blood (not recorded which). This chain joins TRBV6-4 and TRBJ2-3; D may be TRBD2 (5 bases). The receptor's source is a woman in her forties or fifties who had recovered from COVID-19. The CDR3 is CASSLSRTSTDTQYF. CDR3 nucleotide sequence: TGTGCCAGCAGCCTTAGCAGGACTAGCACAGATACGCAGTATTTT.